This T cell receptor beta chain was retrieved from a study of T cell responses to AZD1222 COVID-19 vaccine. General study points: Most donors were white British, females outnumbered males, and clonal diversity was possibly underestimated. CD4 TCRs linked to vaccination spanned spike, dominating at 160-218 and 743-854.

The CDR3 is 12 amino acids. Germline V gene lookup returns CDR1 SQVTM and CDR2 ANQGSEA. With 1 base removed from V and 8 bases from J, the gap between germline ends came to 11 bases. Clones were read by immunoSEQ multiplex PCR, and TCRdb kept only the in-frame ones, dropping some. The table has around 130,000 clones, 90% seen once. In regard to this clone: The antigen remains undetermined.

This sequence originates from an adult who received the MenACWY meningococcal vaccine as a control. This material consisted of peripheral blood, taken 28 days after the second dose of the MenACWY control vaccine. The rearrangement uses TRBV29-1 and TRBJ1-2, with D possibly TRBD1 on 6 matching bases. The CDR3 sequence: CSVEVGGTGYTF. CDR3 nucleotide sequence: TGCAGCGTTGAAGTGGGGGGCACGGGCTACACCTTC. Supplemented by reference TRBV29-1 and TRBJ1-2, the full variable domain reads SAVISQKPSRDICQRGTSLTIQCQVDSQVTMMFWYRQQPGQSLTLIATANQGSEATYESGFVIDKFPISRPNLTFSTLTVSNMSPEDSSIYLCSVEVGGTGYTFGSGTRLTVV.